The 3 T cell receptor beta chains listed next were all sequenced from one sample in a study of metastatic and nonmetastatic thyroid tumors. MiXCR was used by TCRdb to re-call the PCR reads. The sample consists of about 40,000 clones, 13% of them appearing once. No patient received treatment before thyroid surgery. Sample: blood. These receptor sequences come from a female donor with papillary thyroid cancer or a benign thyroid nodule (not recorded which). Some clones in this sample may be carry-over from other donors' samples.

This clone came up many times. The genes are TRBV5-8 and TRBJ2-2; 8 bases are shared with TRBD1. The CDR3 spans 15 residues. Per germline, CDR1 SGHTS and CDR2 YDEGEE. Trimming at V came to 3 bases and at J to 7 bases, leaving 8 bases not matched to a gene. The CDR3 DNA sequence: TGTGCCAGCAGCTCCGGACAGGGCCGGTTCGGGGAGCTGTTTTTT. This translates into CASSSGQGRFGELFF.

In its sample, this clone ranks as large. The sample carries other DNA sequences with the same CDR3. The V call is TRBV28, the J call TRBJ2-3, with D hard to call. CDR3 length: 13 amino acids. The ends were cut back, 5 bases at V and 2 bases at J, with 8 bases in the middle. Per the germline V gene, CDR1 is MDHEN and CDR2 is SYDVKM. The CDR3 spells CASSPPLTDTQYF. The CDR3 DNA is TGTGCCAGCAGTCCCCCCCTCACAGATACGCAGTATTTT.

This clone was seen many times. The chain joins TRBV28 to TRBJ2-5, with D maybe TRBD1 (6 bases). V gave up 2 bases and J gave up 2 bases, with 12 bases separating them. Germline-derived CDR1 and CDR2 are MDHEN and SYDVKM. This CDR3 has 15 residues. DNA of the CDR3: TGTGCCAGCAGTTTACAACGACAGGATCAAGAGACCCAGTACTTC. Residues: CASSLQRQDQETQYF. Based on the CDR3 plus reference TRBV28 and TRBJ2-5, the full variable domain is DVKVTQSSRYLVKRTGEKVFLECVQDMDHENMFWYRQDPGLGLRLIYFSYDVKMKEKGDIPEGYSVSREKKERFSLILESASTNQTSMYLCASSLQRQDQETQYFGPGTRLLVL.